This TCR beta chain was captured in a study of control samples from healthy donors and cancer patients. In germline, CDR1 is MNHEY, CDR2 SVGAGI. Unmatched junction bases numbered 3, after V lost 6 bases and J lost 2 bases. The CDR3 runs 15 residues. The table came from immunoSEQ multiplex PCR; TCRdb's copy has only in-frame clones and leaves some out. The sample includes some 98,000 clones, about 88% of them seen just once. The sequenced sample consisted of PBMCs. This clonotype was obtained from a man between 65 and 79 years old with lung cancer. The V and J genes are TRBV6-5 and TRBJ1-4; 10 bases fit TRBD1. CDR3 coding DNA: TGTGCCAGCAGACGACAGGGGGCGACTAATGAAAAACTGTTTTTT. This encodes CASRRQGATNEKLFF.